Listed here are 20 T cell receptor beta chains from one sample, sequenced in a study of shared clonotypes between healthy human individuals. The table came from immunoSEQ multiplex PCR; TCRdb's copy has only in-frame clones and leaves some out. The sample contains around 750,000 clones, less than 85% of which appear only once. Material: memory CD4+ T cells sorted from blood. The subset was: CD45RA-negative fraction. The receptors here all came from a woman aged 25 to 39 in good health.

This CDR3 is CAISDFLSGKGYEQYF. As DNA, the CDR3 is TGTGCCATCAGTGACTTCCTCTCGGGGAAAGGGTACGAGCAGTACTTC. The chain recombines TRBV10-3 with TRBJ2-7, with a tentative D call TRBD2 (5 bases). Looked up from germline, CDR1 is ENHRY and CDR2 is SYGVKD. Between the trimmed V and J ends, which lost 3 bases and 4 bases, there was a span of 19 bases. This CDR3 has 16 amino acids.

This chain joins TRBV18 and TRBJ1-5; D uncertain. CDR1 and CDR2 from the germline V gene are KGHSH and LQKENI. V was trimmed by 2 bases and J by 6 bases, leaving 14 bases between them. CDR3 length: 15 amino acids. The CDR3 nucleotides are TGTGCCAGCTCACCAGAGGGATCTAAGGGTCAGCCCCAGCATTTT. Amino acid sequence: CASSPEGSKGQPQHF.

The table lists this clone with a few counts. V is TRBV7-9 and J is TRBJ1-2, with 7 bases aligning to TRBD1. The CDR3 consists of 14 residues. V dropped 1 base and J dropped 12; count of bases not matched to a gene: 11. Germline V gives CDR1 SEHNR, CDR2 FQNEAQ (reference sequence). The CDR3 sequence: CASSLGEQGSQDTF. CDR3 nucleotides: TGTGCCAGCAGCTTAGGGGAACAGGGGTCTCAGGACACCTTC.

Concerning this clone itself: The same CDR3 can be traced to other DNA sequences in this sample. The V and J genes are TRBV6-1 and TRBJ1-1, with TRBD1 identical over 8 bases. V shed 6 bases, J shed 1 base, and the junction held 1 base outside the gene matches. This CDR3 spans 13 amino acids. Germline V gene lookup returns CDR1 MNHNS and CDR2 SASEGT. In DNA, the CDR3 is TGTGCCAGCAGGCAGGGGGCGAACACTGAAGCTTTCTTT. Its translation is CASRQGANTEAFF.

The sample holds a few counts of this clone. This chain links TRBV7-2 with TRBJ2-7; D possibly corresponds to TRBD1 (5 bases). The V end lost 5 bases, the J end lost 7 bases, and 24 bases lay between the germline ends. This CDR3 is built from 16 residues. Germline V CDR1 and CDR2: SGHTA, FQGNSA. The CDR3 DNA reads TGTGCCAGCAGCGTTTCGAATAGGGGCAGGGTCTGGGAGCAGTACTTC. It translates to CASSVSNRGRVWEQYF.

This chain connects TRBV6-6 to TRBJ1-2, with a weak D call TRBD1 (5 bases). The CDR3 length is 13 residues. Germline-derived CDR1 and CDR2 are MNHNY and SVGAGI (reference sequence). The germline V and J ends were trimmed by 3 bases and 3 bases, with 8 bases remaining between them. This CDR3 is CASSYWGDYGYTF. CDR3 coding DNA: TGTGCCAGCAGTTATTGGGGCGACTATGGCTACACCTTC.

This chain links TRBV5-1 with TRBJ2-2, with D tentatively TRBD1 (6 bases). From germline, CDR1 is SGHRS and CDR2 YFSETQ. V lost 2 bases, J lost 0 bases, and 8 bases lay in between. The CDR3 loop spans 15 amino acids. This CDR3 reads CASSFQGSNTGELFF. The CDR3 DNA is TGCGCCAGCAGCTTCCAGGGGTCGAACACCGGGGAGCTGTTTTTT.

The V and J genes are TRBV11-3 and TRBJ2-2; 7 nucleotides align to TRBD2. V lost 5 bases to trimming and J lost 5 bases; unmatched junction nucleotides: 8. The CDR3 covers 15 residues. Germline V gene lookup returns CDR1 SGHNT and CDR2 YENEEA. The CDR3 bases are TGTGCCAGCAGCCTAGCGGCCGTGGGGACCGGGGAGCTGTTTTTT. Translating it yields CASSLAAVGTGELFF.

This rearrangement joins TRBV4-1 to TRBJ1-5; D ambiguous. Trimming took off 1 base at V and 5 bases at J, with 6 bases between the two ends. The CDR3 is made up of 13 amino acids. Germline lookup yields CDR1 MGHRA and CDR2 YSYEKL. CDR3 region: CASSQVLDQPQHF. In DNA form, the CDR3 reads TGCGCCAGCAGCCAAGTTTTAGATCAGCCCCAGCATTTT.

There are a few counts of this clone. V is TRBV5-1 and J is TRBJ2-1, with 9 nucleotides matching TRBD2. The germline gives CDR1 SGHRS, CDR2 YFSETQ. The CDR3 has 15 amino acids. J lost 6 bases, V lost 2 bases, and 6 bases had no gene match. The CDR3 sequence: CASSFLAGAGNEQFF. For the CDR3, the DNA is TGCGCCAGCAGCTTTTTAGCGGGAGCCGGCAATGAGCAGTTCTTC.

This clone was seen a handful of times. The J gene is TRBJ2-2, the V gene TRBV5-1, with D possibly matching TRBD2 (5 bases). V was trimmed by 8 bases and J by 4 bases, leaving 12 bases between them. Germline-derived CDR1 and CDR2 are SGHRS and YFSETQ. The CDR3 consists of 13 residues. The CDR3 region has the DNA TGCGCCAGTCAGTTAGGGAGCACCGGGGAGCTGTTTTTT. The encoded protein is CASQLGSTGELFF.

The chain uses TRBV18 and TRBJ1-2, with 10 positions matching TRBD1. The CDR3 loop spans 16 amino acids. V was clipped by 6 bases and J by 3 bases; unmatched bases: 10. Germline V gene lookup returns CDR1 KGHSH and CDR2 LQKENI. In DNA, the CDR3 is TGTGCCAGCTCGCACGGGACAGGGGCGTTGGACTATGGCTACACCTTC. Its translation: CASSHGTGALDYGYTF.

This clone was seen at least ten times. Other DNA sequences of this sample code for an identical CDR3. The CDR3 DNA sequence: TGCGCCAGCAGCTTGGGCCGGGGTGACAATGAGCAGTTCTTC. This gives the protein CASSLGRGDNEQFF. The chain has TRBV5-1 and TRBJ2-1; TRBD2 might be the D (5 bases). Trimming removed 0 bases at V and 5 bases at J, with 9 bases between. The CDR3 has 14 residues. CDR1 and CDR2 from the germline V gene are SGHRS and YFSETQ.

CDR3 loop: CASSLVGTGANVLTF. CDR3 sequence (DNA): TGTGCCAGCAGCTTAGTGGGGACTGGGGCCAACGTCCTGACTTTC. The chain combines TRBV7-3 with TRBJ2-6; D ambiguous. The CDR3 extends over 15 amino acids. V was cut by 2 bases and J by 2 bases, with 7 bases left in between. Germline lookup yields CDR1 SGHTA and CDR2 FQGTGA.

With respect to this clone: This sample also contains other DNA sequences that code for the same CDR3. The CDR3 loop is CASSLYRPGNTEAFF. CDR3 in DNA: TGTGCCAGCAGTTTGTACCGCCCGGGGAACACTGAAGCTTTCTTT. This chain uses TRBV28 with TRBJ1-1; no firm D call. The CDR3 is 15 amino acids. V lost 3 bases and J 1 base, leaving 12 bases between the germline ends. Germline V gives CDR1 MDHEN, CDR2 SYDVKM.

This clone was counted only a few times. The chain is built from TRBV10-3 and TRBJ1-1; D is possibly TRBD1 (5 bases). Germline CDR1 ENHRY, CDR2 SYGVKD. V dropped 0 bases and J dropped 2 bases, with 10 bases sitting between them. This CDR3 comprises 15 residues. In nucleotides, the CDR3 is TGTGCCATCAGTGAGTCGGAAGGGGATAACACTGAAGCTTTCTTT. Amino acids: CAISESEGDNTEAFF.

V is TRBV13 and J is TRBJ2-5, with D possibly matching TRBD2 (6 bases). The germline CDR1 and CDR2 sequences are PRHDT and FYEKMQ (reference sequence). This CDR3 is built from 16 residues. Trimming stripped 5 bases from V and 2 bases from J, with 18 bases between. The CDR3 reads CASSPQERVQQETQYF. The CDR3 DNA reads as TGTGCCAGCAGCCCACAAGAGCGGGTCCAACAAGAGACCCAGTACTTC.

This clone was seen only once. The chain carries TRBV10-3 and TRBJ2-7; D unresolved. This CDR3 contains 13 residues. Trimming removed 3 bases from V and 7 bases from J, with 13 bases in between. Germline V gives CDR1 ENHRY, CDR2 SYGVKD. The CDR3 protein is CAISESFLFEQYF. The CDR3 DNA reads as TGTGCCATCAGTGAATCGTTCCTTTTTGAGCAGTACTTC.

The chain couples TRBV10-1 to TRBJ2-1; 13 bases align to TRBD2. The CDR3 covers 16 residues. CDR1 WNHNN and CDR2 SYGVQD come from the germline V gene (reference sequence). Trimming removed 0 bases from V and 5 bases from J; junction bases left unmatched: 1. The CDR3 loop reads CASSESGLAGDNEQFF. CDR3 coding DNA: TGCGCCAGCAGTGAGTCCGGACTAGCGGGGGACAATGAGCAGTTCTTC.

The chain links TRBV29-1 to TRBJ2-7; D call uncertain. The V and J ends lost 0 bases and 2 bases respectively, with 17 bases between them. The CDR3 covers 16 residues. The germline V gene encodes CDR1 SQVTM and CDR2 ANQGSEA. The CDR3 protein is CSVEERVGFSTYEQYF. In DNA form, the CDR3 reads TGCAGCGTTGAAGAAAGGGTTGGCTTCTCTACCTACGAGCAGTACTTC.